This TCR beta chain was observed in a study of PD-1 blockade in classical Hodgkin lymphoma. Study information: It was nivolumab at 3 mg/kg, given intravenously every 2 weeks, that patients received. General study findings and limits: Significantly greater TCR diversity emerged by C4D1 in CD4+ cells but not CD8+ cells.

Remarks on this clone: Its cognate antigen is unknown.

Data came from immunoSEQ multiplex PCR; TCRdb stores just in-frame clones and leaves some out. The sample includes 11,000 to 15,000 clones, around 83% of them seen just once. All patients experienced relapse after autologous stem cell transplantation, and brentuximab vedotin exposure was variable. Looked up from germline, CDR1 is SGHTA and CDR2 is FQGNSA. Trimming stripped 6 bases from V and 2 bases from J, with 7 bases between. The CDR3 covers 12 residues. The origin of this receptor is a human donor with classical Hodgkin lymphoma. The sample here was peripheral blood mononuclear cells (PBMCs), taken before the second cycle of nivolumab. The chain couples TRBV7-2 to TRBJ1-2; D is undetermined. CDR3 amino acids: CASRIGNYGYTF. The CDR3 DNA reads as TGTGCCAGCAGGATAGGGAACTATGGCTACACCTTC.